Each of the 16 T cell receptor beta chains below was sequenced from the same sample in a study of T cell changes during pregnancy in multiple sclerosis. The data were produced by immunoSEQ multiplex PCR, yet TCRdb's version contains in-frame clones alone and is incomplete. The repertoire has about 45,000 clones, 80% to 95% of them found once; the top ten carry 0.52%. The sequenced sample was CD4+ T cells from peripheral blood mononuclear cells, obtained in the third trimester of pregnancy. The receptor source for this set is a female donor with multiple sclerosis, enrolled in a pregnancy study.

This clone was seen a handful of times. The rearrangement joins TRBV27 to TRBJ2-7; perhaps TRBD2 as D (5 bases). The CDR3 extends over 20 amino acids. V shed 4 bases and J shed 2 bases, with 30 bases lying between them. Germline lookup yields CDR1 MNHEY and CDR2 SMNVEV (reference sequence). CDR3 sequence (DNA): TGTGCCAGCAGTTCCCTCAAACTCTCCCGGACGGACTGGGATACCTACGAGCAGTACTTC. Translated, it gives CASSSLKLSRTDWDTYEQYF.

The chain is built from TRBV5-5 and TRBJ2-1; no clear D. Germline values: CDR1 SGHKS, CDR2 YYEKEE (reference sequence). V was shortened by 7 bases and J by 4 bases, with 18 bases between the two germline ends. The CDR3 runs 15 residues. The CDR3 coding sequence is TGTGCCAGCTCGCTACGGGTGAACGAGTACAATGAGCAGTTCTTC. Translating it yields CASSLRVNEYNEQFF.

The V and J genes are TRBV2 and TRBJ2-3; maybe TRBD2 (5 bases). CDR3 length: 15 residues. The V gene lost 7 bases and the J gene lost 1 base, with 15 bases spanning the gap. The germline gives CDR1 SNHLY, CDR2 FYNNEI. The CDR3: CASTREKLRTDTQYF. The CDR3 bases are TGTGCCAGCACGAGGGAGAAACTACGCACAGATACGCAGTATTTT.

The gene calls are TRBV4-2 and TRBJ2-2; no firm D call. The CDR3 length is 15 residues. Trimming took 1 base from V and 0 from J, leaving 6 bases between them. In germline, CDR1 is LGHNA, CDR2 YNFKEQ. The CDR3 is CASSQAGSNTGELFF. Written as DNA, the CDR3 is TGTGCCAGCAGCCAAGCAGGTTCGAACACCGGGGAGCTGTTTTTT.

The chain combines TRBV7-8 with TRBJ2-5, with D uncertain. This CDR3 contains 13 residues. Per germline, CDR1 SGHVS and CDR2 FQNEAQ. Trimming took 2 bases from V and 4 from J, leaving 8 bases between them. CDR3 loop: CASSLLELETQYF. CDR3 nucleotides: TGTGCCAGCAGCTTACTGGAGCTAGAGACCCAGTACTTC.

The genes are TRBV11-3 and TRBJ1-1, with 8 bases fitting TRBD1. Trimming at V came to 5 bases and at J to 5 bases, leaving 4 bases not matched to a gene. Germline V gene lookup returns CDR1 SGHNT and CDR2 YENEEA. The length of the CDR3 is 13 residues. CDR3 nucleotides: TGTGCCAGCAGCACCACAGGGGGAACTGAAGCTTTCTTT. It translates to CASSTTGGTEAFF.

The rearrangement uses TRBV12-5 and TRBJ2-1; TRBD2 matches 7 bases. V was clipped by 5 bases and J by 8 bases; unmatched bases: 6. The CDR3 totals 13 residues. Per germline, CDR1 LGHNT and CDR2 FRNRAP. The CDR3 reads CASGKEAGYEQFF. CDR3 coding DNA: TGTGCTAGTGGTAAAGAAGCGGGATATGAGCAGTTCTTC.

The V gene is TRBV7-8, the J gene TRBJ2-4; possibly TRBD2 for D (6 bases). The CDR3 totals 16 residues. Germline assignment: CDR1 SGHVS and CDR2 FQNEAQ. The V gene lost 1 base and the J gene lost 0 bases, with 10 bases spanning the gap. The CDR3 protein is CASSLDGGRAKNIQYF. The CDR3 DNA reads TGTGCCAGCAGCTTAGATGGAGGGCGAGCCAAAAACATTCAGTACTTC.

The J gene is TRBJ2-7, the V gene TRBV19; 7 positions agree with TRBD1. Trimming removed 4 bases from V and 7 bases from J; junction bases left unmatched: 4. There are 12 residues in the CDR3. Germline V gene sequence: CDR1 LNHDA, CDR2 SQIVND (reference sequence). The CDR3 spells CASSKTGREQYF. DNA of the CDR3: TGTGCCAGTAGTAAGACAGGGAGAGAGCAGTACTTC.

The rearrangement joins TRBV10-2 to TRBJ1-1; 8 positions match TRBD1. V lost 4 bases and J lost 4; bases outside the gene matches: 2. The CDR3 loop spans 13 amino acids. Germline V gene sequence: CDR1 WSHSY, CDR2 SAAADI. The CDR3 DNA reads as TGCGCCAGCAGTGTTACAGGGGGCACTGAAGCTTTCTTT. This sequence encodes CASSVTGGTEAFF.

In this sample, this clone turned up a few times. The rearrangement uses TRBV6-6 and TRBJ1-1; the D gene is possibly TRBD1 (6 bases). V was cut by 5 bases and J by 5 bases, with 18 bases left in between. Germline lookup yields CDR1 MNHNY and CDR2 SVGAGI (reference sequence). This CDR3 is built from 15 residues. DNA of the CDR3: TGTGCCAGCAGTACGGACAGAACCCTCGGGACTGAAGCTTTCTTT. The encoded protein is CASSTDRTLGTEAFF.

This sequence joins TRBV5-1 and TRBJ2-1; TRBD1 might be the D (6 bases). V was trimmed by 0 bases and J by 4 bases, leaving 14 bases between them. In germline, CDR1 is SGHRS, CDR2 YFSETQ. The CDR3 consists of 16 residues. The CDR3 sequence is CASSLEGDWGYNEQFF. The CDR3 DNA is TGCGCCAGCAGCTTGGAGGGGGATTGGGGATACAATGAGCAGTTCTTC.

The rearrangement uses TRBV7-8 and TRBJ1-3; no clear D gene. The CDR3 sequence is 16 residues long. V was shortened by 5 bases and J by 3 bases, with 17 bases between the two germline ends. Germline values: CDR1 SGHVS, CDR2 FQNEAQ. DNA of the CDR3: TGTGCCAGCAGCCGAACCGAGGGTCCTGGTGGAAACACCATATATTTT. Its protein product is CASSRTEGPGGNTIYF.

The genes are TRBV18 and TRBJ2-7; D gene ambiguous. The V gene lost 4 bases and the J gene lost 3 bases, with 19 bases spanning the gap. Germline CDR1 is KGHSH and CDR2 is LQKENI. The CDR3 consists of 16 residues. CDR3 DNA sequence: TGTGCCAGCTCACGAACTGCCCCGGTGATCAACTACGAGCAGTACTTC. It is translated as CASSRTAPVINYEQYF. The full variable domain, completed using reference TRBV18 and TRBJ2-7, is NAGVMQNPRHLVRRRGQEARLRCSPMKGHSHVYWYRQLPEEGLKFMVYLQKENIIDESGMPKERFSAEFPKEGPSILRIQQVVRGDSAAYFCASSRTAPVINYEQYFGPGTRLTVT.

The V and J genes are TRBV9 and TRBJ2-3, with D possibly TRBD2 on 6 matching bases. Trimming stripped 0 bases from V and 4 bases from J, with 12 bases between. The CDR3 extends over 15 amino acids. The germline gives CDR1 SGDLS, CDR2 YYNGEE. Here the CDR3 DNA reads TGTGCCAGCAGCGTAGGTGGCGGGAATGCAGATACGCAGTATTTT. This codes for CASSVGGGNADTQYF.

In this sample, this clone turned up once. The chain carries TRBV4-2 and TRBJ2-3; 7 bases line up with TRBD1. The germline V gene encodes CDR1 LGHNA and CDR2 YNFKEQ. The CDR3 has 16 amino acids. The ends lost 1 base at V and 2 bases at J; junction bases unmatched: 6. CDR3 protein: CASSQGAGGPTDTQYF. In nucleotides, the CDR3 is TGTGCCAGCAGCCAAGGGGCAGGGGGTCCCACAGATACGCAGTATTTT.